The clone carrying this TCR beta chain was recorded many times. The length of the CDR3 is 16 residues. V shed 0 bases and J 5 bases; nucleotides not matched to a gene: 6. CDR1 and CDR2 (germline): SGHNT, YYREEE (reference sequence). Time point noted: blood at routine non-recurrence follow-up after resection. The record originates from a study of spatial heterogeneity in lung cancer. TCRdb re-called the 5' RACE reads through MiXCR, storing one row per CDR3 protein. The sample has 110,000 or so distinct CDR3 sequences, roughly a tenth seen once; the top ten hold 24%. This TCR derives from a female donor with early-stage non-small cell lung cancer. This sample comprised PBMCs, obtained at follow-up. The chain couples TRBV5-4 to TRBJ2-1; TRBD2 matches at 9 bases. The chain's CDR3 is CASSLGGGRAHNEQFF. CDR3 coding DNA: TGTGCCAGCAGCTTGGGGGGCGGGAGGGCCCACAATGAGCAGTTCTTC.